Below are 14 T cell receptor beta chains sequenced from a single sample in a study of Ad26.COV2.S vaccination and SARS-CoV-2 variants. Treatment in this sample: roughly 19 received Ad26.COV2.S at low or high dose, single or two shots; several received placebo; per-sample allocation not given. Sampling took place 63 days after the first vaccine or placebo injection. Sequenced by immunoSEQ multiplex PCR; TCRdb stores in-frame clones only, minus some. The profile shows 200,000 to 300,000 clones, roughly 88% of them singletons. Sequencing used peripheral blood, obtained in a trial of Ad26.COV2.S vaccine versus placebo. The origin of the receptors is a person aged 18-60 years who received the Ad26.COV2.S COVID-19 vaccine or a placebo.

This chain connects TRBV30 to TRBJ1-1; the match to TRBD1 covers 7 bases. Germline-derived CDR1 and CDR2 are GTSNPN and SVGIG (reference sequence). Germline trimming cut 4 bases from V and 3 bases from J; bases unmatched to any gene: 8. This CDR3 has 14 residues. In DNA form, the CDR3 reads TGTGCCTGGATCTACAGGGGTAGTGACACTGAAGCTTTCTTT. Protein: CAWIYRGSDTEAFF.

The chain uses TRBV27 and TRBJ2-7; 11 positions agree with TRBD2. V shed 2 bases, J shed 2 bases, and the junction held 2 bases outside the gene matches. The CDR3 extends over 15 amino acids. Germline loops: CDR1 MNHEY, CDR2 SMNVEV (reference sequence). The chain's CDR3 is CASSLLAGGTYEQYF. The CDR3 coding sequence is TGTGCCAGCAGTTTACTAGCGGGGGGCACCTACGAGCAGTACTTC.

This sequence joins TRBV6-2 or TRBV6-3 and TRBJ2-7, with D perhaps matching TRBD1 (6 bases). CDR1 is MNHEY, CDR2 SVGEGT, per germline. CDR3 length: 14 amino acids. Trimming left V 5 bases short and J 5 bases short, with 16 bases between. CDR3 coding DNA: TGTGCCAGCAGTGGGATCCAGGGGTTCGACGAGCAGTACTTC. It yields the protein CASSGIQGFDEQYF.

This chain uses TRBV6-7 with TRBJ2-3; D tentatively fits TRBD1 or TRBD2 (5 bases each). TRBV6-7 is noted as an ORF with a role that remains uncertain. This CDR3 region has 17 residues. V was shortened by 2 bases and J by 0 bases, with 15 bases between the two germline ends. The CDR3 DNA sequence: TGTGCCAGCAGTTACGCTACAAACCGGGACAGCACAGATACGCAGTATTTT. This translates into CASSYATNRDSTDTQYF.

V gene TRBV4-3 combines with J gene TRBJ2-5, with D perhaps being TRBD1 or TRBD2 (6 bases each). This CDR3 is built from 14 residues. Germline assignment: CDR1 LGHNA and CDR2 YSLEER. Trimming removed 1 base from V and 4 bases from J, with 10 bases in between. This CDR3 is CASSQGGGGETQYF. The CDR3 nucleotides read TGCGCCAGCAGCCAAGGAGGAGGGGGAGAGACCCAGTACTTC.

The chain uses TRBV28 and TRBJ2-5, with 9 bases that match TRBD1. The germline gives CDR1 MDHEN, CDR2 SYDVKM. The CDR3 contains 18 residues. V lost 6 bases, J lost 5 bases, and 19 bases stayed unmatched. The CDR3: CASRPRGDPTGGGETQYF. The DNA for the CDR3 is TGTGCCAGCAGACCGAGAGGGGACCCGACAGGGGGTGGTGAGACCCAGTACTTC.

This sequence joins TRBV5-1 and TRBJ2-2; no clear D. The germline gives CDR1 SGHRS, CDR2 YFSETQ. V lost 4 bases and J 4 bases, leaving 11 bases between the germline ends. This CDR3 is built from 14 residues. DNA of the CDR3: TGCGCCAGCAGCGCGACGGCCGTCACCGGGGAGCTGTTTTTT. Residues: CASSATAVTGELFF.

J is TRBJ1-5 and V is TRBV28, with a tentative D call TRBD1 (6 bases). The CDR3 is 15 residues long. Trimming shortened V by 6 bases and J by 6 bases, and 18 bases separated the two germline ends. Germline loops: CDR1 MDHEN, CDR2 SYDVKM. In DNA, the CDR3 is TGTGCCAGCAGGACCCCTGCAGGGGTGGGTCAGCCCCAGCATTTT. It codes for CASRTPAGVGQPQHF.

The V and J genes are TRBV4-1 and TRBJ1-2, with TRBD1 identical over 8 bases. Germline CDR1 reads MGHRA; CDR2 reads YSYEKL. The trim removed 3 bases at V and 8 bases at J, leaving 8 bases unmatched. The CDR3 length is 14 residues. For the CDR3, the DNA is TGCGCCAGCAGCCAGGTGACAGGGGTTGAGGGCTACACCTTC. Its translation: CASSQVTGVEGYTF.

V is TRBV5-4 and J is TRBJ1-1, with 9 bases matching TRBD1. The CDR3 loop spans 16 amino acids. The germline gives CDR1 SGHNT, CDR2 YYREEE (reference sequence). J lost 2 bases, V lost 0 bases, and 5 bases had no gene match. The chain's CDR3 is CASSLGTGAFNTEAFF. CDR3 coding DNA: TGTGCCAGCAGCTTGGGGACAGGGGCCTTCAACACTGAAGCTTTCTTT.

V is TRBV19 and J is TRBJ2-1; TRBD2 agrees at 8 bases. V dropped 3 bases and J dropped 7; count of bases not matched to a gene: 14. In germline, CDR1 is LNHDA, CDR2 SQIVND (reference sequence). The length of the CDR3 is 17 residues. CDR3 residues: CASSIASGGLHGNEQFF. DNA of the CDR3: TGTGCCAGTAGTATTGCCAGCGGGGGACTACATGGGAATGAGCAGTTCTTC.

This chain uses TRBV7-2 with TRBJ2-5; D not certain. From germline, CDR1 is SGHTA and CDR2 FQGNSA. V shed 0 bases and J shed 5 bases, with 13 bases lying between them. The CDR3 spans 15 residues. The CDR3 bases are TGTGCCAGCAGCTTAGCCGCAGCGCCCCTGGAGACCCAGTACTTC. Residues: CASSLAAAPLETQYF.

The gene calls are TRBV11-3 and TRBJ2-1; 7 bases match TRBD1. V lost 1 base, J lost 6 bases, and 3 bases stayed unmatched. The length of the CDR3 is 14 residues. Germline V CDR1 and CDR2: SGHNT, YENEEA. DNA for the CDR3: TGTGCCAGCAGCTTAGGCAGGGGGAGCAATGAGCAGTTCTTC. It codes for CASSLGRGSNEQFF.

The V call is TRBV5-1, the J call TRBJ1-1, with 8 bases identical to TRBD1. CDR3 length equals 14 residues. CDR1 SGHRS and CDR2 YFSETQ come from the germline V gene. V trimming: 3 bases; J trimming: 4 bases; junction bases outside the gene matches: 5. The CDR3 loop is CASSSQGAGTEAFF. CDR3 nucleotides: TGCGCCAGCAGCTCCCAGGGGGCTGGCACTGAAGCTTTCTTT.